What follows are 16 T cell receptor beta chains derived from one specimen sequenced in a study of blood T cell repertoires in COVID-19. The method was immunoSEQ multiplex PCR; TCRdb's version includes in-frame clones alone and lacks a portion of them. Here the sample spans some 250,000 clones, 75% to 90% being singletons. The source material was peripheral blood. The receptors here all came from a man aged 35 to 55 with acute or convalescent COVID-19.

CDR3 DNA: TGCGCCAGCAGTGGGTCGAGGGTCAAACTCTATGGCTACACCTTC. As protein: CASSGSRVKLYGYTF. The rearrangement links TRBV10-1 to TRBJ1-2; D gene unclear. CDR1 and CDR2 from the germline V gene are WNHNN and SYGVQD (reference sequence). The CDR3 loop spans 15 amino acids. Trimming stripped 4 bases from V and 4 bases from J, with 16 bases between.

The chain combines TRBV2 with TRBJ1-5; TRBD1 is a possible D gene (5 bases). The CDR3 extends over 15 amino acids. Germline CDR1 reads SNHLY; CDR2 reads FYNNEI. Trimming pared 3 bases from V and 5 bases from J, leaving 14 bases between. This CDR3 is CASSDGSGLDQPQHF. Written as DNA, the CDR3 is TGTGCCAGCAGTGATGGTTCAGGGCTCGATCAGCCCCAGCATTTT.

This clone has only a few counts. The chain uses TRBV5-1 and TRBJ1-3; D gene uncertain. V was shortened by 2 bases and J by 0 bases, with 9 bases between the two germline ends. Germline loops: CDR1 SGHRS, CDR2 YFSETQ. The CDR3 runs to 15 residues. The CDR3 reads CASSFYGASGNTIYF. The CDR3 bases are TGCGCCAGCAGCTTTTACGGAGCCTCTGGAAACACCATATATTTT.

The rearrangement joins TRBV7-9 to TRBJ1-1; D possibly corresponds to TRBD1 (5 bases). V lost 5 bases, J lost 5 bases, and 21 bases lay in between. The CDR3 totals 16 residues. The V gene's germline CDR1 is SEHNR and CDR2 FQNEAQ (reference sequence). CDR3 sequence reads: CASSPHSGLVWTEAFF. In DNA, the CDR3 is TGTGCCAGCAGCCCTCACTCAGGGCTGGTTTGGACTGAAGCTTTCTTT. The full variable domain, its missing parts supplied by reference TRBV7-9 and TRBJ1-1, is DTGVSQNPRHKITKRGQNVTFRCDPISEHNRLYWYRQTLGQGPEFLTYFQNEAQLEKSRLLSDRFSAERPKGSFSTLEIQRTEQGDSAMYLCASSPHSGLVWTEAFFGQGTRLTVV.

The chain combines TRBV7-9 with TRBJ2-3, with 8 bases lining up with TRBD2. Germline V gene data show CDR1 as SEHNR and CDR2 as FQNEAQ (reference sequence). The V gene end was trimmed by 4 bases and the J gene end by 1 base; junction bases not matched to a gene: 7. The CDR3 consists of 16 residues. The CDR3 DNA sequence: TGTGCCAGCAGCTCGGGCGGGGGGCATGGCACAGATACGCAGTATTTT. It translates to CASSSGGGHGTDTQYF.

Regarding this clone: Different DNA sequences within this sample yield the same CDR3. The chain employs TRBV30 and TRBJ2-7; 7 bases map to TRBD1. This CDR3 has 13 residues. The germline gives CDR1 GTSNPN, CDR2 SVGIG (reference sequence). Germline trimming cut 3 bases from V and 0 bases from J; bases unmatched to any gene: 2. Here the CDR3 DNA reads TGTGCCTGGAGCCGGGACAGCTCCTACGAGCAGTACTTC. It yields the protein CAWSRDSSYEQYF.

This clone turned up a few times. J is TRBJ2-7 and V is TRBV2; 7 bases line up with TRBD1. The junction had 10 bases not matched to a gene; V was cut back by 5 bases and J by 6 bases. The CDR3 consists of 14 residues. Germline lookup yields CDR1 SNHLY and CDR2 FYNNEI. The DNA of the CDR3 is TGTGCCAGCAGTTTTCAAGGACAGGAGTTCGAGCAGTACTTC. Protein sequence: CASSFQGQEFEQYF. Full variable domain (rest looked up from reference TRBV2 and TRBJ2-7): EPEVTQTPSHQVTQMGQEVILRCVPISNHLYFYWYRQILGQKVEFLVSFYNNEISEKSEIFDDQFSVERPDGSNFTLKIRSTKLEDSAMYFCASSFQGQEFEQYFGPGTRLTVT.

This clone was counted only a few times. The chain uses TRBV28 and TRBJ1-5; 9 nucleotides match TRBD1. Germline V gives CDR1 MDHEN, CDR2 SYDVKM. This CDR3 is built from 14 residues. With 6 bases clipped from V and 5 bases from J, the junction kept 5 bases outside the gene matches. The CDR3 bases are TGTGCCAGCAGACGACGGGACAGGGATCAGCCCCAGCATTTT. Protein: CASRRRDRDQPQHF.

The chain combines TRBV4-2 with TRBJ1-3; D gene unclear. The ends were cut back, 1 base at V and 6 bases at J, with 10 bases in the middle. This CDR3 spans 14 amino acids. The germline V gene encodes CDR1 LGHNA and CDR2 YNFKEQ. The CDR3 protein is CASSQAVELNTIYF. CDR3 nucleotide sequence: TGTGCCAGCAGCCAAGCCGTCGAGTTAAACACCATATATTTT.

The CDR3: CASSPGGSGTDTQYF. CDR3 bases: TGTGCCAGCAGCCCCGGGGGGAGCGGCACAGATACGCAGTATTTT. V gene TRBV7-7 combines with J gene TRBJ2-3, with TRBD2 identical over 7 bases. The V segment lost 5 bases and the J segment 1 base; nucleotides outside the gene matches: 6. The CDR3 has 15 amino acids. Germline CDR1 reads SSHAT; CDR2 reads FNYEAQ (reference sequence).

V is TRBV25-1 and J is TRBJ1-4; D call uncertain. The CDR3 contains 16 residues. Trimming removed 0 bases at V and 0 bases at J, with 8 bases between. Germline V gene data show CDR1 as MGHDK and CDR2 as SYGVNS. CDR3 DNA sequence: TGTGCCAGCAGTGAATATTGGGCAGCAACTAATGAAAAACTGTTTTTT. Translating gives CASSEYWAATNEKLFF.

The rearrangement joins TRBV9 to TRBJ2-1, with 9 positions matching TRBD2. The germline gives CDR1 SGDLS, CDR2 YYNGEE. The CDR3 consists of 16 residues. V shed 0 bases and J 4 bases; nucleotides not matched to a gene: 5. The CDR3 region is CASSVATLAGYNEQFF. The CDR3 DNA reads TGTGCCAGCAGCGTAGCTACCCTAGCGGGGTACAATGAGCAGTTCTTC.

DNA of the CDR3: TGTGCCAGCAGCCGAGCGGGACCCTACAATGAGCAGTTCTTC. Translation: CASSRAGPYNEQFF. The chain employs TRBV7-3 and TRBJ2-1; TRBD2 matches at 7 bases. The V and J ends lost 5 bases and 2 bases, in that order; junction bases with no gene match: 3. CDR1 is SGHTA and CDR2 is FQGTGA in the germline V gene. The CDR3 sequence is 14 residues long.

The CDR3 loop reads CAIRITSGRVANTGELFF. DNA of the CDR3: TGTGCCATCAGAATTACTAGCGGGAGGGTGGCGAACACCGGGGAGCTGTTTTTT. J is TRBJ2-2 and V is TRBV10-3; 13 nucleotides align to TRBD2. The germline gives CDR1 ENHRY, CDR2 SYGVKD. Trimming removed 6 bases from V and 0 bases from J; junction bases left unmatched: 7. This CDR3 is 18 amino acids long.

The chain links TRBV27 to TRBJ2-1; D is perhaps TRBD2 (6 bases). V lost 3 bases to trimming and J lost 5 bases, with 11 bases between them. Germline V gene lookup returns CDR1 MNHEY and CDR2 SMNVEV (reference sequence). CDR3 length: 14 residues. Here the CDR3 DNA reads TGTGCCAGCAGTTTCATCAAGCGGGACAATGAGCAGTTCTTC. It yields the protein CASSFIKRDNEQFF.

The V call is TRBV4-2, the J call TRBJ1-4; 10 nucleotides line up with TRBD1. Per germline, CDR1 LGHNA and CDR2 YNFKEQ. The CDR3 runs to 16 residues. The J segment lost 6 bases and the V segment lost 3 bases, leaving 7 bases of the junction unmatched. Here the CDR3 reads CASSQTGGLRDEKLFF. CDR3 DNA: TGTGCCAGCAGCCAGACAGGGGGCCTAAGGGATGAAAAACTGTTTTTT.